The 3 T cell receptor beta chains given below trace back to one sample, sequenced in a study of T cell responses to AZD1222 COVID-19 vaccine. Sequencing was performed with immunoSEQ multiplex PCR; in TCRdb, only in-frame clones are kept and a portion is missing. The top ten hold roughly 5.1% of the sample, which has some 110,000 clones, roughly 88% seen once. The material was peripheral blood, obtained on day 0 of AZD1222 vaccination. These receptors originate from an adult in good health.

The table lists this clone with a few counts. The chain carries TRBV21-1 and TRBJ2-7; the table calls TRBD2, which could not be checked here. TRBV21-1 has pseudogene status. The CDR3 contains 15 residues. The CDR3 region is CASSPGTSGSYEQYF. The CDR3 region has the DNA TGTGCCAGCAGCCCAGGGACTAGCGGGTCCTACGAGCAGTACTTC.

The genes are TRBV3-1 (or the pseudogene TRBV3-2) and TRBJ2-1, with a possible D match to TRBD2 (6 bases). The CDR3 length is 15 residues. Germline loops: CDR1 LGHDT, CDR2 YNNKEL (reference sequence). The germline V and J ends were trimmed by 4 bases and 8 bases, with 18 bases remaining between them. The CDR3 sequence: CASSPSGDRQDEQFF. The CDR3 nucleotides are TGTGCCAGCAGCCCCTCGGGGGACCGGCAGGATGAGCAGTTCTTC.

This clone showed up just a few times. The V and J genes are TRBV4-1 and TRBJ2-7, with D perhaps matching TRBD2 (6 bases). The V gene lost 4 bases and the J gene lost 0 bases, with 16 bases spanning the gap. Germline CDR1 is MGHRA and CDR2 is YSYEKL. This CDR3 comprises 16 residues. CDR3 nucleotides: TGCGCCAGCAGCCCCGGGACTGGCGAGAGCTCCTACGAGCAGTACTTC. Amino acid sequence: CASSPGTGESSYEQYF.